Listed below are T cell receptor beta chains from one sample, sequenced in a study of metastatic and nonmetastatic thyroid tumors. TCRdb re-clonotyped the PCR reads via MiXCR. The profile shows 15,000 to 20,000 clones, approximately 23% of them singletons. Sequences were obtained from adjacent normal tissue. Receptor source: a female donor with papillary thyroid cancer or a benign thyroid nodule (not recorded which). Some clones in this sample may be carry-over from other donors' samples. CDR3s include the opening cysteine and the closing phenylalanine or tryptophan. D genes are given only for firm matches. Size is stated for part of the rows, as once, few or many counts, or as a class when the clone is expanded.

j_gene	d_gene	v_gene	abundance	CDR3aa	CDR3nt
TRBJ2-2	TRBD2	TRBV5-1	.	CASSGGTSGGELFF	TGCGCCAGCAGCGGAGGGACTAGCGGCGGGGAGCTGTTTTTT
TRBJ2-1	.	TRBV20-1	many	CSARKSGLEQFF	TGCAGTGCTAGGAAATCCGGACTCGAGCAGTTCTTC
TRBJ2-5	.	TRBV5-1	once	CASSLVGETQYF	TGCGCCAGCAGCTTGGTTGGAGAGACCCAGTACTTC
TRBJ2-2	.	TRBV28	medium-sized	CASSLAPSGPELFF	TGTGCCAGCAGTTTAGCCCCCAGTGGACCGGAGCTGTTTTTT
TRBJ2-6	.	TRBV9	many	CASSAQLGANVLTF	TGTGCCAGCAGCGCCCAGCTAGGGGCCAACGTCCTGACTTTC
TRBJ2-7	.	TRBV19	.	CASIMGAGLGEQYF	TGTGCCAGTATTATGGGTGCAGGGTTAGGCGAGCAGTACTTC
TRBJ2-7	.	TRBV15	few	CATSPPTSTEQYF	TGTGCCACCAGCCCCCCTACGTCCACCGAGCAGTACTTC
TRBJ2-1	TRBD2	TRBV5-1	.	CAGSRRLSGRDNEQFF	TGCGCTGGCAGCCGCCGACTTAGCGGGAGGGACAATGAGCAGTTCTTC
TRBJ2-7	.	TRBV6-5	medium-sized	CASSYEQGAYEQYF	TGTGCCAGCAGTTACGAGCAAGGAGCCTACGAGCAGTACTTC
TRBJ2-7	TRBD1	TRBV20-1	medium-sized	CSAWDRGPYEQYF	TGCAGTGCGTGGGACAGGGGGCCCTACGAGCAGTACTTC
TRBJ2-7	TRBD2	TRBV6-1	medium-sized	CASSGRGSSYEQYF	TGTGCCAGCAGTGGGCGGGGGAGCTCCTACGAGCAGTACTTC
TRBJ2-1	.	TRBV20-1	many	CSASRLTGTIQFF	TGCAGTGCTTCTCGACTCACCGGGACAATACAGTTCTTC
TRBJ1-1	.	TRBV6-6	.	CASSYSTGGRTEAFF	TGTGCCAGCAGTTACTCCACGGGGGGTCGCACTGAAGCGTTCTTT
TRBJ2-5	.	TRBV7-7	.	CASSAGASRGVQETQYF	TGTGCCAGCAGCGCGGGGGCCAGTCGTGGGGTTCAAGAGACCCAGTACTTC
TRBJ2-1	TRBD2	TRBV20-1	many	CSASFLAGGFAEQFF	TGCAGTGCTAGCTTTCTAGCGGGAGGATTTGCAGAGCAGTTCTTC
TRBJ2-5	TRBD1	TRBV19	many	CASSIGTANQETQYF	TGTGCCAGTAGTATCGGGACAGCCAACCAAGAGACCCAGTACTTC
TRBJ1-2	.	TRBV28	.	CASGQGGYGYTF	TGTGCCAGCGGTCAGGGAGGCTATGGCTACACCTTC
TRBJ2-1	.	TRBV28	many	CASSLQSSYNEQFF	TGTGCCAGCAGTTTACAGAGCTCCTACAATGAGCAGTTCTTC
TRBJ2-5	TRBD2	TRBV24-1	many	CATSARLAGGQEETQYF	TGTGCCACCAGTGCGAGGCTAGCGGGAGGACAAGAAGAGACCCAGTACTTC
TRBJ2-1	.	TRBV19	.	CASSTLAGAGYEQFF	TGTGCCAGTAGTACCTTAGCAGGAGCTGGGTATGAGCAGTTCTTC
TRBJ2-1	.	TRBV28	.	CASSFPTWATYKYNEQFF	TGTGCCAGCAGTTTCCCGACATGGGCGACGTATAAGTACAATGAGCAGTTCTTC
TRBJ2-2	.	TRBV10-2	.	CASSESGVHTGELFF	TGCGCCAGCAGTGAGTCGGGGGTCCACACCGGTGAGCTGTTTTTT
TRBJ2-7	.	TRBV6-1	.	CASSEKRQRGEQYF	TGTGCCAGCAGTGAAAAAAGGCAAAGGGGAGAGCAGTACTTC
TRBJ1-5	.	TRBV6-1	.	CTNRNKESSNQPQHF	TGTACCAACAGAAATAAGGAAAGTAGCAATCAGCCCCAGCATTTT
TRBJ1-6	TRBD1	TRBV5-8	.	CASSSNGTGRGSPLHF	TGTGCCAGCAGCTCTAATGGGACAGGGCGCGGATCACCCCTCCACTTT
TRBJ2-3	TRBD1	TRBV12-3/TRBV12-4	few	CASSFQIGTGLGDTQYF	TGTGCCAGCAGTTTCCAGATCGGGACAGGCCTTGGGGATACGCAGTATTTT
TRBJ2-5	.	TRBV20-1	many	CSARDRGLKETQYF	TGCAGTGCTAGAGATCGGGGGCTAAAGGAGACCCAGTACTTC
TRBJ2-2	TRBD2	TRBV6-1	.	CASSGFRTSGRQSGELFF	TGTGCCAGCAGTGGATTCCGGACTAGCGGGAGACAGTCCGGGGAGCTGTTTTTT
TRBJ2-7	TRBD1	TRBV20-1	.	CSARGPQGAWYEQYF	TGCAGTGCTAGAGGGCCCCAGGGGGCATGGTACGAGCAGTACTTC
TRBJ2-1	TRBD1	TRBV7-9	few	CASSLSLQDRAGHPHSYNEQFF	TGTGCCAGCAGCTTAAGCCTCCAAGACAGGGCCGGGCACCCACACTCCTACAATGAGCAGTTCTTC
TRBJ2-2	.	TRBV24-1	medium-sized	CATSDLQGTVNTGELFF	TGTGCCACCAGTGATTTGCAGGGGACGGTGAACACCGGGGAGCTGTTTTTT
TRBJ2-1	TRBD1	TRBV19	many	CASSMLQGATSPTLGEQFF	TGTGCCAGTAGTATGTTACAGGGGGCGACTAGCCCCACGCTGGGTGAGCAGTTCTTC
TRBJ1-5	TRBD1	TRBV7-9	many	CASSLVRGGTGFTQPQHF	TGTGCCAGCAGCTTAGTTCGTGGCGGGACAGGGTTCACTCAGCCCCAGCATTTT
TRBJ2-7	.	TRBV2	large	CASRVQGSYEQYF	TGTGCCAGCAGGGTACAGGGCTCCTACGAGCAGTACTTC
TRBJ2-1	TRBD1	TRBV28	few	CASGTVGHYNEQFF	TGTGCCAGTGGGACAGTGGGTCACTACAATGAGCAGTTCTTC
TRBJ1-1	.	TRBV4-1	many	CASSQGQAEAFF	TGCGCCAGCAGCCAAGGGCAGGCCGAAGCTTTCTTT
TRBJ1-5	.	TRBV24-1	few	CATSDGGWQPQHF	TGTGCCACCAGTGATGGGGGGTGGCAGCCCCAGCATTTT
TRBJ1-2	.	TRBV2	medium-sized	CASSRDYGYTF	TGTGCCAGCAGTAGGGACTATGGCTACACCTTC
TRBJ2-5	TRBD2	TRBV20-1	.	CSPSGLAEETQYF	TGCAGTCCCTCGGGACTAGCGGAAGAGACCCAGTACTTC
TRBJ2-3	.	TRBV6-1	few	CASTDTGLDTQYF	TGTGCCAGCACCGACACAGGGCTCGATACGCAGTATTTT
TRBJ2-6	TRBD2	TRBV6-5	few	CASSYSGLAVSGANVLAF	TGTGCCAGCAGTTATAGTGGACTAGCGGTATCTGGGGCCAACGTCCTGGCTTTC
TRBJ2-5	TRBD1	TRBV4-1	many	CASSTPQGAETQYF	TGCGCCAGCAGCACTCCACAGGGGGCCGAGACCCAGTACTTC
TRBJ1-1	.	TRBV30	many	CAWSVGGGTEAFF	TGTGCCTGGAGTGTCGGGGGAGGCACTGAAGCTTTCTTT
TRBJ2-3	TRBD2	TRBV4-1	many	CASSQDGLAGGPGDTQYF	TGCGCCAGCAGCCAAGATGGTCTAGCGGGAGGGCCGGGAGATACGCAGTATTTT
TRBJ2-7	.	TRBV7-2	many	CASSLARGVGVGEQYF	TGTGCCAGCAGCTTAGCCCGGGGCGTGGGAGTTGGCGAGCAGTACTTC
TRBJ1-2	.	TRBV6-1	medium-sized	CASSITTGNYGYTF	TGTGCCAGCAGTATAACAACAGGGAACTATGGCTACACCTTC
TRBJ1-2	.	TRBV20-1	many	CSASTVPVAGYTF	TGCAGTGCCAGTACTGTCCCGGTGGCGGGCTACACCTTC
TRBJ1-3	.	TRBV5-1	many	CASSGQKKGGFGNTIYF	TGCGCCAGCAGCGGACAGAAGAAGGGCGGCTTTGGAAACACCATATATTTT
TRBJ2-3	.	TRBV9	many	CASSVGIASTDTQYF	TGTGCCAGCAGCGTAGGGATAGCGAGCACAGATACGCAGTATTTT
TRBJ2-1	TRBD1	TRBV28	medium-sized	CASSKQGGRYNEQFF	TGTGCCAGCAGTAAACAGGGGGGCCGTTACAATGAGCAGTTCTTC
TRBJ2-3	.	TRBV28	few	CASRAPGLSTDTQYF	TGTGCCAGCAGGGCTCCGGGACTTTCGACAGATACGCAGTATTTT
TRBJ1-2	TRBD1	TRBV6-1	.	CASYLPGTGGSYGYTF	TGTGCCAGCTATCTCCCCGGGACAGGGGGCAGCTATGGCTACACCTTC